This T cell receptor (beta chain) derives from a study of T-cell reconstitution after alpha-beta-depleted transplantation in children. Study-wide findings and caveats: Roughly two months post-transplant, alpha-beta T cells reportedly originated from several hundred graft clones that had expanded. Surviving thymic progenitors and recipient T cells were the source of high TCRbeta diversity at day 60 in some patients. T-cell numbers and diversity, one year after transplant, stemmed largely from T cells that were newly produced.

Unique molecular identifiers tagged the TCRbeta library. TCRdb called the PCR reads again in MiXCR, with one record for every CDR3 protein. The profile covers about 980,000 distinct CDR3 sequences, with roughly 29% appearing a single time and about 28% taken by the ten largest. The CDR3 length is 15 residues. V was pared by 3 bases and J by 3 bases, with 7 bases of the junction left unmatched. Germline CDR1 is DFQATT and CDR2 is SNEGSKA (reference sequence). Comment on this clonotype: The antigen is unknown.

This sequence originates from a boy under three years old who had a stem cell transplant for SCID, so the T cells may come from the graft donor. The rearrangement uses TRBV20-1 and TRBJ2-5, with 10 bases aligning to TRBD2. Material: PBMCs, mostly from graft donor cells, obtained 360 days after TCRalphabeta/CD19-depleted stem cell transplant. DNA for the CDR3: TGCAGTGCTAGTTGGTCCCTAGCGGGAGAAGAGACCCAGTACTTC. Translating gives CSASWSLAGEETQYF.